The next 18 T cell receptor beta chains were all read from a single sample in a study of regulatory T cells in long-lasting Graves disease. Time point specified: persistent/refractory GD, antithyroid drugs over 5 years with positive TRAb. RNA from PBMCs was the source of the TCR library. CDR3 regions were amplified by Arm-PCR using iRepertoire HTBI primers to build TCR beta libraries. MiXCR, applied by TCRdb to the multiplex PCR reads, yields one record per CDR3 protein. The table records 350,000 to 500,000 distinct CDR3 sequences, roughly a fifth of them present only once. Sequenced here: peripheral blood mononuclear cells (PBMCs), sampled when the disease was refractory, from a patient treated with antithyroid drugs. The receptor source for this set is a female donor with Graves disease.

The table lists this clonotype with many counts. The chain employs TRBV2 and TRBJ2-2; the match to TRBD2 covers 7 bases. The V gene end was trimmed by 4 bases and the J gene end by 5 bases; junction bases not matched to a gene: 7. The CDR3 is made up of 15 amino acids. CDR1 and CDR2 from the germline V gene are SNHLY and FYNNEI. CDR3 sequence reads: CASSVSAGRTGELFF. For the CDR3, the DNA is TGTGCCAGCAGTGTCTCAGCGGGACGAACCGGGGAGCTGTTTTTT.

The table lists this clonotype with many counts. This chain links TRBV27 with TRBJ1-6, with D possibly being TRBD1 (6 bases). Trimming shortened V by 7 bases and J by 7 bases, and 17 bases separated the two germline ends. CDR3 length equals 15 residues. CDR1 and CDR2 from the germline V gene are MNHEY and SMNVEV (reference sequence). The CDR3 sequence is CASTVTGFLNSPLHF. In DNA, the CDR3 is TGTGCCAGCACCGTGACAGGATTCCTCAATTCACCCCTCCACTTT.

Only a few counts were recorded for this clonotype. With a far larger clone one base away, a read error is the likely cause. This sequence joins TRBV2 and TRBJ1-4; D is undetermined. CDR1 SNHLY and CDR2 FYNNEI come from the germline V gene. The length of the CDR3 is 12 residues. With 5 bases removed from V and 6 bases from J, the gap between germline ends came to 7 bases. The CDR3 DNA reads TGTGCCAGCAGTTTCCCCGATGAAAAACTGTTTTTT. It translates to CASSFPDEKLFF. The variable domain in full, completed from reference TRBV2 and TRBJ1-4, reads EPEVTQTPSHQVTQMGQEVILRCVPISNHLYFYWYRQILGQKVEFLVSFYNNEISEKSEIFDDQFSVERPDGSNFTLKIRSTKLEDSAMYFCASSFPDEKLFFGSGTQLSVL.

This clonotype was seen a few times. The chain couples TRBV10-1 to TRBJ2-2; D unresolved. Trimming cost V 10 bases and J 0 bases, with 12 bases left between them. CDR1 is WNHNN, CDR2 SYGVQD, per germline (reference sequence). The CDR3 spans 14 residues. In DNA, the CDR3 is TGCGCCACCCGGTATGCCCCGAACACCGGGGAGCTGTTTTTT. This encodes CATRYAPNTGELFF.

About this clonotype itself: An end of the junction differs from the germline gene, which may be a read error. This chain joins TRBV5-1 and TRBJ1-1, with 7 bases fitting TRBD1. The CDR3 loop spans 15 amino acids. Germline loops: CDR1 SGHRS, CDR2 YFSETQ. The CDR3 spells CASNLEGQQNTEAFF. In nucleotides, the CDR3 is TGCGCCAGCAACTTGGAGGGACAGCAAAACACTGAAGCTTTCTTT. Variable domain in full (rest from reference TRBV5-1 and TRBJ1-1): KAGVTQTPRYLIKTRGQQVTLSCSPISGHRSVSWYQQTPGQGLQFLFEYFSETQRNKGNFPGRFSGRQFSNSRSEMNVSTLELGDSALYLCASNLEGQQNTEAFFGQGTRLTVV.

This clonotype has at least ten counts. The J gene is TRBJ2-2, the V gene TRBV28; the D call may be TRBD1 or TRBD2 (5 bases each). Germline assignment: CDR1 MDHEN and CDR2 SYDVKM. The CDR3 has 17 amino acids. V shed 5 bases and J shed 6 bases, with 22 bases lying between them. The CDR3 DNA follows: TGTGCCAGCAGTGATATAGGCCTCCGGGGCGCATCCGGGGAGCTGTTTTTT. It specifies CASSDIGLRGASGELFF.

With respect to this clonotype: One base away lies a much larger clone, so this may be a sequencing read error. The rearrangement joins TRBV11-2 to TRBJ1-2, with 9 bases aligning to TRBD1. The CDR3 is 15 amino acids. Germline V gives CDR1 SGHAT, CDR2 FQNNGV. V lost 7 bases and J lost 7; bases outside the gene matches: 13. In nucleotides, the CDR3 is TGTGCCAGCAACAAGGGACAGGGAGGATCGGGTGGCTACACCTTC. Translated: CASNKGQGGSGGYTF. The full variable domain, rest sourced from reference TRBV11-2 and TRBJ1-2, is EAGVAQSPRYKIIEKRQSVAFWCNPISGHATLYWYQQILGQGPKLLIQFQNNGVVDDSQLPKDRFSAERLKGVDSTLKIQPAKLEDSAVYLCASNKGQGGSGGYTFGSGTRLTVV.

This clonotype occurred a few times. This may be a read error, as it is one base from a much larger clone. The chain employs TRBV28 and TRBJ1-5; D gene uncertain. This CDR3 is 17 amino acids long. Germline CDR1 MDHEN, CDR2 SYDVKM. With 6 bases removed from V and 7 bases from J, the gap between germline ends came to 25 bases. In DNA, the CDR3 is TGTGCCAGCAGACCAACCGTTGACACCTGGTCATGGCAGCCCCAGCATTTT. Protein: CASRPTVDTWSWQPQHF.

Points on this clonotype: This probably arose from a read error, given a far larger clone one base away. Without the conserved terminal phenylalanine or tryptophan, this CDR3 likely stems from a read error. The genes are TRBV12-3 or TRBV12-4 and TRBJ2-7; 10 bases fit TRBD1. The length of the CDR3 is 16 residues. The J segment lost 5 bases and the V segment lost 7 bases, leaving 14 bases of the junction unmatched. Written as DNA, the CDR3 is TGTGCCAGCACCCCGAGCGCAGGGACAGGGGACCACGAGCAGTACTCC. It yields the protein CASTPSAGTGDHEQYS.

This clonotype appeared many times. This chain connects TRBV6-1 to TRBJ1-2, with 8 positions matching TRBD1. The germline CDR1 and CDR2 sequences are MNHNS and SASEGT. The J segment lost 2 bases and the V segment lost 3 bases, leaving 5 bases of the junction unmatched. This CDR3 is built from 15 residues. The DNA for the CDR3 is TGTGCCAGCAGTGACGGCAGGGGGCCGAACTATGGCTACACCTTC. Translated: CASSDGRGPNYGYTF.

This sequence joins TRBV2 and TRBJ2-7, with D hard to call. V was pared by 4 bases and J by 6 bases, with 4 bases between. CDR1 and CDR2 (germline): SNHLY, FYNNEI. This CDR3 is 10 amino acids long. CDR3 sequence: CASSGPEQYF. CDR3 sequence (DNA): TGTGCCAGCAGTGGCCCCGAGCAGTACTTC. Full variable domain (rest looked up from reference TRBV2 and TRBJ2-7): EPEVTQTPSHQVTQMGQEVILRCVPISNHLYFYWYRQILGQKVEFLVSFYNNEISEKSEIFDDQFSVERPDGSNFTLKIRSTKLEDSAMYFCASSGPEQYFGPGTRLTVT.

This clonotype was counted between two and nine times. The V gene is TRBV27, the J gene TRBJ2-5; TRBD1 agrees at 9 bases. The junction had 11 bases not matched to a gene; V was cut back by 4 bases and J by 5 bases. The CDR3 has 16 amino acids. Looked up from germline, CDR1 is MNHEY and CDR2 is SMNVEV (reference sequence). The CDR3 DNA sequence: TGTGCCAGCAGTTACAGGGGGCCCCCCAGCGGGGAGACCCAGTACTTC. The encoded protein is CASSYRGPPSGETQYF.

Ten or more counts support this clonotype. This rearrangement joins TRBV12-3 or TRBV12-4 to TRBJ1-1, with no clear D. Between the trimmed V and J ends, which lost 2 bases and 5 bases, there was a span of 15 bases. CDR3 size: 15 residues. CDR3: CASSLLIWPGTEAFF. CDR3 sequence (DNA): TGTGCCAGCAGTTTACTAATATGGCCGGGGACTGAAGCTTTCTTT.

This clonotype was seen only a few times. The chain recombines TRBV2 with TRBJ2-3; 14 bases agree with TRBD2. CDR3 size: 20 residues. J lost 3 bases, V lost 6 bases, and 17 bases had no gene match. Germline lookup yields CDR1 SNHLY and CDR2 FYNNEI. The CDR3 loop reads CASRTPGLAGGPLTTDTQYF. CDR3 DNA: TGTGCCAGCAGGACCCCTGGACTAGCGGGAGGCCCGCTTACGACAGATACGCAGTATTTT.

A note on this clonotype: Just one base apart from a much larger clone, this may be a read error. The CDR3 region has the DNA TGTGCCAGCAGCCCAACCTTTCACGAGCAGTACTTC. It codes for CASSPTFHEQYF. The V call is TRBV7-7, the J call TRBJ2-7; no reliable D call. The CDR3 consists of 12 residues. The germline V and J ends were trimmed by 5 bases and 5 bases, with 10 bases remaining between them. Germline V gene lookup returns CDR1 SSHAT and CDR2 FNYEAQ (reference sequence).

The chain is built from TRBV3-1 and TRBJ2-1; D gene unclear. Trimming cost V 3 bases and J 0 bases, with 9 bases left between them. CDR1 is LGHDT, CDR2 YNNKEL, per germline (reference sequence). CDR3 length equals 15 residues. The DNA for the CDR3 is TGTGCCAGCAGCCAGTTGAAAAGCTCCTACAATGAGCAGTTCTTC. Amino acid sequence: CASSQLKSSYNEQFF.

Notes on this clonotype: Just one base apart from a much larger clone, this may be a read error. V and J are TRBV11-2 and TRBJ2-7; the D gene is possibly TRBD2 (6 bases). This CDR3 region has 15 residues. CDR1 is SGHAT, CDR2 FQNNGV, per germline. CDR3 nucleotide sequence: TGTGCCAGCAGCTCCATTACGGGGAGGCCCTACGAGCGGTACTTC. Its translation: CASSSITGRPYERYF.

This clonotype was seen at least ten times. This chain joins TRBV7-8 and TRBJ2-2; 9 nucleotides agree with TRBD2. The CDR3 contains 15 residues. V shed 5 bases, J shed 7 bases, and the junction held 8 bases outside the gene matches. Looked up from germline, CDR1 is SGHVS and CDR2 is FQNEAQ. The CDR3 bases are TGTGCCAGCAGCCGTAGCGGGAGTCTAAGCGGGGAGCTGTTTTTT. Encoded protein: CASSRSGSLSGELFF.